This TCR beta chain originates from a study of CD8 T cells in ankylosing spondylitis. This clonotype has a count of ten or more. The germline CDR1 and CDR2 sequences are SGDLS and YYNGEE. Trimming stripped 4 bases from V and 3 bases from J, with 10 bases between. This CDR3 is 13 amino acids long. TCRdb independently ran MiXCR on the 5' RACE reads; one entry per CDR3 protein. The sample shows roughly 38,000 distinct CDR3 sequences, less than 4% of them seen only once. This receptor was identified in a male donor with ankylosing spondylitis or in good health (not recorded which). The J gene is TRBJ1-1, the V gene TRBV9; D not resolved. The specimen sequenced was blood, either unsorted or a sorted T cell fraction (not recorded which). Here the CDR3 reads CASSLRLDTEAFF. The DNA for the CDR3 is TGTGCCAGCAGCCTCAGGCTGGACACTGAAGCTTTCTTT.